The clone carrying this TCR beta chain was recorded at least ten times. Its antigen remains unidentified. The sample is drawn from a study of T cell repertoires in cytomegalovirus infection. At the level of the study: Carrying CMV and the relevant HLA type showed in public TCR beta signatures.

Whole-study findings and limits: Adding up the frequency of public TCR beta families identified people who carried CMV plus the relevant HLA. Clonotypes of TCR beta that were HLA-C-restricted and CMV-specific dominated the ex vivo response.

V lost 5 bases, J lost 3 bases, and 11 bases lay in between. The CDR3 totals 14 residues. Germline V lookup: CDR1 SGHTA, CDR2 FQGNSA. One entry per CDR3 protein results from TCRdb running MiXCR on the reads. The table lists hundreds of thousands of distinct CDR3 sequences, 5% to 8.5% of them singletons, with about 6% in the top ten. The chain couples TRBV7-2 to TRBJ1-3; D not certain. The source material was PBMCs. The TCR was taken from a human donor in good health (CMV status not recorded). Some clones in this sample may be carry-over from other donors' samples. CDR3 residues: CASSLGSYGNTIYF. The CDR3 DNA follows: TGTGCCAGCAGCCTAGGGAGTTATGGAAACACCATATATTTT.